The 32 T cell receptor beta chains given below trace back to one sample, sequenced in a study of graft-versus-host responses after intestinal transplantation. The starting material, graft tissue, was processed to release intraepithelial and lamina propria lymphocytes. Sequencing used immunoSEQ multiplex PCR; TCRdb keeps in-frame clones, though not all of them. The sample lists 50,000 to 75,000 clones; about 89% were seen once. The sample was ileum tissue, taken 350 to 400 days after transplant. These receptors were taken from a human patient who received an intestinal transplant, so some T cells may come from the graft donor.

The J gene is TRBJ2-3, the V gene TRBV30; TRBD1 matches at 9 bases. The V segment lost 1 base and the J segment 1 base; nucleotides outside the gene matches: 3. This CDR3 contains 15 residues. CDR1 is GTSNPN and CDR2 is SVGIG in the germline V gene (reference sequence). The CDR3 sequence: CAWSARTGGTDTQYF. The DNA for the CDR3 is TGTGCCTGGAGTGCCAGGACAGGGGGCACAGATACGCAGTATTTT. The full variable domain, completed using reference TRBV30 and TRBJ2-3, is SQTIHQWPATLVQPVGSPLSLECTVEGTSNPNLYWYRQAAGRGLQLLFYSVGIGQISSEVPQNLSASRPQDRQFILSSKKLLLSDSGFYLCAWSARTGGTDTQYFGPGTRLTVL.

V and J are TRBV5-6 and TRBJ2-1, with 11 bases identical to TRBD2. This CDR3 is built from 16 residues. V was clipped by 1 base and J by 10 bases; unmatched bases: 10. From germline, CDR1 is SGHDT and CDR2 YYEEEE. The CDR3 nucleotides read TGTGCCAGCAGCTTGCAACTAGCGGGGGCTCTAGGCGAGCAGTTCTTC. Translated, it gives CASSLQLAGALGEQFF.

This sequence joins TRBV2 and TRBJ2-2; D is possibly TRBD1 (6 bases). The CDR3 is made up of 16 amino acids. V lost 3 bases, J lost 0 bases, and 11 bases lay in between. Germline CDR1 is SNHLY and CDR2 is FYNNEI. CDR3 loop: CASSDVDSANTGELFF. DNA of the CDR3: TGTGCCAGCAGTGATGTGGACAGTGCGAACACCGGGGAGCTGTTTTTT.

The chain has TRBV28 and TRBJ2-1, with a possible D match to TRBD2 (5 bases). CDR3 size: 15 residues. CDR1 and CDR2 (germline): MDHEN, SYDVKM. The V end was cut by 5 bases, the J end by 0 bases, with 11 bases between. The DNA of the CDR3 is TGTGCCAGCAGTATAGCGCCGAGCTCCTACAATGAGCAGTTCTTC. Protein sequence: CASSIAPSSYNEQFF.

In DNA form, the CDR3 reads TGTGCCAGCAGCCCCCCTGAGCAGTTCTTC. Protein: CASSPPEQFF. This sequence joins TRBV2 and TRBJ2-1; no firm D call. V was clipped by 6 bases and J by 9 bases, with 6 bases between them. There are 10 residues in the CDR3. CDR1 and CDR2 (germline): SNHLY, FYNNEI.

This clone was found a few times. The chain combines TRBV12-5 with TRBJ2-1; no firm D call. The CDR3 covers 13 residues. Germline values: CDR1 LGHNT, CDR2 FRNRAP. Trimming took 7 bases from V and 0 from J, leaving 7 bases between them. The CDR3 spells CASAISSYNEQFF. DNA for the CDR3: TGTGCTAGTGCGATCAGCTCCTACAATGAGCAGTTCTTC.

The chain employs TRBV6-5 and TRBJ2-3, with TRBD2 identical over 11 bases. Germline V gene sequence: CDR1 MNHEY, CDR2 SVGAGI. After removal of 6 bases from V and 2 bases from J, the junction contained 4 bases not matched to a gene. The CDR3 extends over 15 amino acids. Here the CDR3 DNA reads TGTGCCAGCAGCCCACTAGCGGGAGACACAGATACGCAGTATTTT. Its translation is CASSPLAGDTDTQYF.

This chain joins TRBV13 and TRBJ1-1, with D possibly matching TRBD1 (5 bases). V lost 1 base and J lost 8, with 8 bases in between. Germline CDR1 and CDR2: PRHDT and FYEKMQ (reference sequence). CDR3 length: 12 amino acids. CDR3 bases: TGTGCCAGCAGCTTAGCCGGGGCAGAAGCTTTCTTT. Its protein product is CASSLAGAEAFF.

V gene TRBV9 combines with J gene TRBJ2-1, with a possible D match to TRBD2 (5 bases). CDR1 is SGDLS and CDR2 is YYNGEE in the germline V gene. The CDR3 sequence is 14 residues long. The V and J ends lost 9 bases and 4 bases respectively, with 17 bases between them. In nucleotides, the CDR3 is TGTGCCACCACCCTCTTTGGCGGGTACAATGAGCAGTTCTTC. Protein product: CATTLFGGYNEQFF.

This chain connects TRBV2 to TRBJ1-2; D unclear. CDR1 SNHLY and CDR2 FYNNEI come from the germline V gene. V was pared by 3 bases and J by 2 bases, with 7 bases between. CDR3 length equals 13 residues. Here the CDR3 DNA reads TGTGCCAGCAGTGAGCAGGCCAACTATGGCTACACCTTC. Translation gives CASSEQANYGYTF.

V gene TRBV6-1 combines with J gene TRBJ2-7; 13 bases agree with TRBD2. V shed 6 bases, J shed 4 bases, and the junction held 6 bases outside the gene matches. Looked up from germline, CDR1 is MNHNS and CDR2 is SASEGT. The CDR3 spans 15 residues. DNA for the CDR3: TGTGCCAGCAGCCCCTTGGGACTAGCGGGATACGAGCAGTACTTC. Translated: CASSPLGLAGYEQYF.

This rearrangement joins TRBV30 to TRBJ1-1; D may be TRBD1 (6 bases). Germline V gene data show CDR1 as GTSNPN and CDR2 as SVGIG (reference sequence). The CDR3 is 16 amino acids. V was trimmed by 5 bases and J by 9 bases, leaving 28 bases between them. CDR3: CAWRPPGGGGIQQAFF. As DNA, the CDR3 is TGTGCCTGGCGTCCCCCGGGGGGGGGCGGGATTCAACAAGCTTTCTTT.

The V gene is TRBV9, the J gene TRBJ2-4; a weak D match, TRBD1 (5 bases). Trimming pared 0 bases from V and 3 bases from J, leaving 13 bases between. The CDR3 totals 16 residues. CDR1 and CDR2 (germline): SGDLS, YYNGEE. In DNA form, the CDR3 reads TGTGCCAGCAGCGTAGGAATCCCCAGGGTCAAAAACATTCAGTACTTC. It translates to CASSVGIPRVKNIQYF.

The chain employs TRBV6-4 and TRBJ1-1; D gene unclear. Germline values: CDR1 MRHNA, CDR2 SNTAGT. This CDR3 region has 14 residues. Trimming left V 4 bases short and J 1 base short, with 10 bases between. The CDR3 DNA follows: TGTGCCAGCAGTGTGCAACCAGGGAACACTGAAGCTTTCTTT. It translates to CASSVQPGNTEAFF.

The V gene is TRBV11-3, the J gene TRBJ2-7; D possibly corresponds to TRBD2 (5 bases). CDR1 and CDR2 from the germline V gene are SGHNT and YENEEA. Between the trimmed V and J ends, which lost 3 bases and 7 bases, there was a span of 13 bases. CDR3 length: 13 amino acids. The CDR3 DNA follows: TGTGCCAGCAGCTTTATCGGATCGGGGGAGCAGTACTTC. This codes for CASSFIGSGEQYF.

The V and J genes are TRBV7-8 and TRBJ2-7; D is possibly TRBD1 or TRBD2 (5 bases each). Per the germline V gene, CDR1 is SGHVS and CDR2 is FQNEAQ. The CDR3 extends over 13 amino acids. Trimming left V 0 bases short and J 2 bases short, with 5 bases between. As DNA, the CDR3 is TGTGCCAGCAGCTTAGCGGGGGCCTACGAGCAGTACTTC. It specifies CASSLAGAYEQYF.

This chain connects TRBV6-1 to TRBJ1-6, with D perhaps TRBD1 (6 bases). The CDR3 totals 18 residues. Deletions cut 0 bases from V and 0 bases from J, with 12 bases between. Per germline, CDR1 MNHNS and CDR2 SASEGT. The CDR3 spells CASSEAYQGSSYNSPLHF. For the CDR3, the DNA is TGTGCCAGCAGTGAAGCGTATCAGGGGAGCTCCTATAATTCACCCCTCCACTTT.

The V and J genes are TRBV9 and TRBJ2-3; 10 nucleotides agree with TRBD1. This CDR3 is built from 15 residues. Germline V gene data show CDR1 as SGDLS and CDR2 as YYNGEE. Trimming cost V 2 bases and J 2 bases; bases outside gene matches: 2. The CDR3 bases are TGTGCCAGCAGCGTGGGACAGGGGAACACAGATACGCAGTATTTT. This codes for CASSVGQGNTDTQYF.

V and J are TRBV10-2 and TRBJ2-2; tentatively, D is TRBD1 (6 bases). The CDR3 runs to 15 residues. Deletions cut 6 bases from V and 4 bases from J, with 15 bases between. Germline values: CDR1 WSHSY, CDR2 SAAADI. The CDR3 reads CASRYTGYGTGELFF. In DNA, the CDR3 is TGCGCCAGCAGGTATACAGGGTATGGCACCGGGGAGCTGTTTTTT.

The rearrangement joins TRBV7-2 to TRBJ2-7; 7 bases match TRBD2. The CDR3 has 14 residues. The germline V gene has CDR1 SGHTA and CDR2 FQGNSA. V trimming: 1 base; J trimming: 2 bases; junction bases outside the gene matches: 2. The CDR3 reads CASSLGGLAYEQYF. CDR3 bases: TGTGCCAGCAGCTTAGGTGGACTAGCCTACGAGCAGTACTTC. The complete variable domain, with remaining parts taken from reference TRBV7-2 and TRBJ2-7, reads GAGVSQSPSNKVTEKGKDVELRCDPISGHTALYWYRQSLGQGLEFLIYFQGNSAPDKSGLPSDRFSAERTGGSVSTLTIQRTQQEDSAVYLCASSLGGLAYEQYFGPGTRLTVT.

CDR3 sequence reads: CASSLANSPYEQYF. The CDR3 DNA follows: TGTGCCAGCAGCTTGGCCAACAGTCCTTACGAGCAGTACTTC. The chain joins TRBV5-5 to TRBJ2-7; no reliable D call. The CDR3 totals 14 residues. The germline V gene has CDR1 SGHKS and CDR2 YYEKEE (reference sequence). V lost 0 bases, J lost 4 bases, and 11 bases lay in between. Full variable domain (outside the CDR3, taken from reference TRBV5-5 and TRBJ2-7): DAGVTQSPTHLIKTRGQQVTLRCSPISGHKSVSWYQQVLGQGPQFIFQYYEKEERGRGNFPDRFSARQFPNYSSELNVNALLLGDSALYLCASSLANSPYEQYFGPGTRLTVT.

The CDR3 nucleotides are TGTGCCAGCAGCCGGCGACAGGGCCTATTGAATGAGCAGTTCTTC. Translating it yields CASSRRQGLLNEQFF. The chain carries TRBV7-8 and TRBJ2-1, with TRBD1 matching 7 bases. CDR1 and CDR2 (germline): SGHVS, FQNEAQ. The junction had 11 bases not matched to a gene; V was cut back by 5 bases and J by 7 bases. The CDR3 covers 15 residues.

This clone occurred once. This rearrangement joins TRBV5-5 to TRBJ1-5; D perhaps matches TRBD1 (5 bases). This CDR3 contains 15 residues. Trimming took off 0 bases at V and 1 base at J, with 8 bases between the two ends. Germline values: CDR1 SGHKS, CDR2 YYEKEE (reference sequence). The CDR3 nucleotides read TGTGCCAGCAGCTTGGATGAGGGGAGCAATCAGCCCCAGCATTTT. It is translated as CASSLDEGSNQPQHF.

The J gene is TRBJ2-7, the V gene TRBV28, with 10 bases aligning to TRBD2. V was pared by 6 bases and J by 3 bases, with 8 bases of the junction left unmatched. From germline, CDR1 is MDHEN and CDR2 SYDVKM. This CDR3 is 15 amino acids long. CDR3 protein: CASSSRTSGDYEQYF. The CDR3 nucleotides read TGTGCCAGCAGCTCACGGACTAGCGGCGACTACGAGCAGTACTTC.

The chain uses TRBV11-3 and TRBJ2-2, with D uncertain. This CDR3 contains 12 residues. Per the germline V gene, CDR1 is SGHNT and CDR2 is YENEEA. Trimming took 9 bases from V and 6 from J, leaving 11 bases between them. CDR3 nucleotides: TGTGCCAGAACCTCCCCAGCCGGGGAGCTGTTTTTT. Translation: CARTSPAGELFF.

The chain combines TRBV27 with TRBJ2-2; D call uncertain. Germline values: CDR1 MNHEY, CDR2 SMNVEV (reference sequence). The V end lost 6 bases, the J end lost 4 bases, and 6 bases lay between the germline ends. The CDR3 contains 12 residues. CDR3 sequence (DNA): TGTGCCAGCAGGACGGGCACCGGGGAGCTGTTTTTT. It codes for CASRTGTGELFF.

Written as DNA, the CDR3 is TGTGCCAGCAGTGTAACGGGCCCAAGCAGCAATCAGCCCCAGCATTTT. Translated, it gives CASSVTGPSSNQPQHF. The V gene is TRBV28, the J gene TRBJ1-5, with D unresolved. Deletions cut 5 bases from V and 1 base from J, with 15 bases between. Germline V gives CDR1 MDHEN, CDR2 SYDVKM. The CDR3 runs to 16 residues.

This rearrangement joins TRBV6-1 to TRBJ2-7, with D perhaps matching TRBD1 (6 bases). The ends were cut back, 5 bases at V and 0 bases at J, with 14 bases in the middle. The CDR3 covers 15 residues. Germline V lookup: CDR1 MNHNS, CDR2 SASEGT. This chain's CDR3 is CASSPRTVLSYEQYF. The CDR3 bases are TGTGCCAGCAGTCCTCGGACAGTCCTCTCCTACGAGCAGTACTTC.

In DNA, the CDR3 is TGCGCCAGCAGCCTCCGCCTGACTAGCGCTTTGGATACGCAGTATTTT. Amino acids: CASSLRLTSALDTQYF. The chain joins TRBV4-1 to TRBJ2-3; 8 nucleotides align to TRBD2. The CDR3 consists of 16 residues. Trimming at V came to 4 bases and at J to 6 bases, leaving 12 bases not matched to a gene. Germline CDR1 is MGHRA and CDR2 is YSYEKL.

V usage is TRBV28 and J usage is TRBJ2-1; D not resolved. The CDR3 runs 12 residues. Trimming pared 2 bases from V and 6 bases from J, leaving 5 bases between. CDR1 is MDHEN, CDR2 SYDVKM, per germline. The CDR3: CASSLDSNEQFF. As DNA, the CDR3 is TGTGCCAGCAGTTTAGATTCCAATGAGCAGTTCTTC.

CDR3 sequence (DNA): TGTGCCAGCGCCGAGGGGCCGGTATCTCAGCCCCAGCATTTT. Protein sequence: CASAEGPVSQPQHF. The chain recombines TRBV11-2 with TRBJ1-5, with D possibly matching TRBD1 (5 bases). This CDR3 spans 14 amino acids. V was trimmed by 8 bases and J by 6 bases, leaving 17 bases between them. Germline loops: CDR1 SGHAT, CDR2 FQNNGV.

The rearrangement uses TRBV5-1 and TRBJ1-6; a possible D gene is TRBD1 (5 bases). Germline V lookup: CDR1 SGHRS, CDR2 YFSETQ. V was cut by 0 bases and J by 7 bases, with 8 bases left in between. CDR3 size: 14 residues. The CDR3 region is CASSLGQGNSPLHF. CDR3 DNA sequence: TGCGCCAGCAGCTTGGGGCAGGGAAATTCACCCCTCCACTTT. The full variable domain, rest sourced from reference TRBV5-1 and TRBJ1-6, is KAGVTQTPRYLIKTRGQQVTLSCSPISGHRSVSWYQQTPGQGLQFLFEYFSETQRNKGNFPGRFSGRQFSNSRSEMNVSTLELGDSALYLCASSLGQGNSPLHFGNGTRLTVT.